The entry below gives a single TCR beta chain sequence along with its context. Its specificity is not known. The data stem from a study of Ad26.COV2.S vaccination and SARS-CoV-2 variants. Overall study results and limits: Placebo recipients showed lower spike-specific TCR breadth than vaccinees.

Produced via immunoSEQ multiplex PCR; TCRdb's table is partial and in-frame only. Found here are fewer than 400,000 clones, around 90% of them singletons; the top ten hold approximately 5.8%. Treatment defined: some 19 received Ad26.COV2.S at low or high dose, single or two shots; about 5 received placebo; per-sample allocation not given. Collection of the samples took place on day 63 after the first injection of vaccine or placebo. Germline assignment: CDR1 SGHVS and CDR2 FQNEAQ. CDR3 size: 16 residues. The V gene lost 1 base and the J gene lost 2 bases, with 15 bases spanning the gap. The J gene is TRBJ2-7, the V gene TRBV7-8; the D gene could be TRBD1 or TRBD2 (5 bases each). This receptor was obtained from a person aged 18-60 years who received the Ad26.COV2.S COVID-19 vaccine or a placebo. The starting material was peripheral blood, obtained in a trial of Ad26.COV2.S vaccine versus placebo. The CDR3 DNA reads as TGTGCCAGCAGCTTAGGCACTGCACAGGAGGCCTACGAGCAGTACGTC. Amino acids: CASSLGTAQEAYEQYV.